The 2 T cell receptor beta chains reported below all come from one sample, sequenced in a study of blood T cell repertoires in COVID-19. Libraries were prepared by immunoSEQ multiplex PCR; TCRdb keeps only in-frame clonotypes and omits some of them. The sample carries about 68,000 clones, 90% recorded once. The source material was peripheral blood. These receptors were collected from a middle-aged man with COVID-19, enrolled during active disease.

This chain joins TRBV10-3 and TRBJ1-6, with no clear D. The germline V gene has CDR1 ENHRY and CDR2 SYGVKD. This CDR3 has 14 amino acids. V lost 4 bases and J lost 4, with 8 bases in between. CDR3: CAISGTRYNSPLHF. The CDR3 DNA reads as TGTGCCATCAGTGGTACGAGATATAATTCACCCCTCCACTTT.

The gene calls are TRBV6-5 and TRBJ1-5; TRBD1 matches 8 bases. The CDR3 covers 14 residues. Germline values: CDR1 MNHEY, CDR2 SVGAGI. The V segment lost 6 bases and the J segment 6 bases; nucleotides outside the gene matches: 7. Written as DNA, the CDR3 is TGTGCCAGCAGCAGCCCGGACAGGGTTCAGCCCCAGCATTTT. The encoded protein is CASSSPDRVQPQHF.